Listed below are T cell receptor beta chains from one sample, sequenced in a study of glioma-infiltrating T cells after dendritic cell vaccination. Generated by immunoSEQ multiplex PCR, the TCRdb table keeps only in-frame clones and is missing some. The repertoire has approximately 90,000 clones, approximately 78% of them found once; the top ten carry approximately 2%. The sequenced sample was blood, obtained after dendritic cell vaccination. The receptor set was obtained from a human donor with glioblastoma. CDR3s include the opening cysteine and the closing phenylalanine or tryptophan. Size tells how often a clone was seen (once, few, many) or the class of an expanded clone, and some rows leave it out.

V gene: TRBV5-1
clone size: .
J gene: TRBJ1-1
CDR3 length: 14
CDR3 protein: CASSLDSGVPEAFF

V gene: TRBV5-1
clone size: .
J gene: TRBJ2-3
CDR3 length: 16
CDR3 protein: CASSLGGGPGTDTQYF

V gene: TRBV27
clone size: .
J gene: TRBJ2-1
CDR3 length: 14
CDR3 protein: CASSFLASGGEQFF

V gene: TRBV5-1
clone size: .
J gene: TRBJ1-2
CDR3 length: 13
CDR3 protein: CASSFDGRSGYTF

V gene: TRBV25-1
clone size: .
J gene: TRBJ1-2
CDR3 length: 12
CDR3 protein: CASRTENHGYTF

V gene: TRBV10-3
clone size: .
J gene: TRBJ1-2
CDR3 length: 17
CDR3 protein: CAISGYSEIDRLYGYTF

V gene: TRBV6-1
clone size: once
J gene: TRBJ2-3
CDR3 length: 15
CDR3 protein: CASRLTGIGTDTQYF

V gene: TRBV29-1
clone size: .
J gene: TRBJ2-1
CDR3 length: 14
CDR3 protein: CSVELGRTGDEQFF

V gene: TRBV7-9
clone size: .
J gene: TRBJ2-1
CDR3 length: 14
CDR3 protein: CASSPDRWGNEQFF

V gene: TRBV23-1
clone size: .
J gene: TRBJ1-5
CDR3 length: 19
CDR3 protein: CASSQSPKLVLDSNQPQHF

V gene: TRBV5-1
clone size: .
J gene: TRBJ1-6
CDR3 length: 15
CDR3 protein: CASSPSTGDNSPLHF

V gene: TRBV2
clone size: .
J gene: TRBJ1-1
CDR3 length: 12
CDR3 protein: CASSVGTAEAFF

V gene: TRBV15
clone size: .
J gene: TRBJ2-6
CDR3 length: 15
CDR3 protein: CATHNLDSGANVLTF

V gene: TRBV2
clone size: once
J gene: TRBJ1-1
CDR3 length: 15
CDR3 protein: CASSQARRDRGSAFF

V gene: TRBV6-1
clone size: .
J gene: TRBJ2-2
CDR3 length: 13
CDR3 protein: CASSEYGLGELFF

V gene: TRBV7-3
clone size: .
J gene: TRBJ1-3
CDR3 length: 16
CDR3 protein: CASSLTTGGNGNTIYF

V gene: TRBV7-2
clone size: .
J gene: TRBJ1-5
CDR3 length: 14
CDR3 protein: CASSRGQGFQPQHF

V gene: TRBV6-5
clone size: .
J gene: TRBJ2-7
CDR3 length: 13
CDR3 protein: CAPATGIAREQYF

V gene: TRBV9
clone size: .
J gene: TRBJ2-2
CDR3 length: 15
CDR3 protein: CASSVGTRVTGELFF

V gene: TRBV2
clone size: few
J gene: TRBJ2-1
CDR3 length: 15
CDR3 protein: CASSFRLPSGSSWFF

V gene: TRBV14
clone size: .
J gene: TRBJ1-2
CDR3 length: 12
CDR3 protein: CASSQVGHGYTF

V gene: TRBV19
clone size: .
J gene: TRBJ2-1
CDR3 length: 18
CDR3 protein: CASSSPRKRLASYNEQFF

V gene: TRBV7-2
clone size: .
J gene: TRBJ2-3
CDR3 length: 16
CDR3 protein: CASSLVGSGSTDTQYF

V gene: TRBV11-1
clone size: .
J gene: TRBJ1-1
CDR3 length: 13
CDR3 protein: CASSPHSRVYAFF

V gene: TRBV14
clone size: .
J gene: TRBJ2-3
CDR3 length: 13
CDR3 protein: CASSQAGADTQYF

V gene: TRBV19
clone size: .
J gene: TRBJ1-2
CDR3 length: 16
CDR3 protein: CASSDAGDARGYGYTF

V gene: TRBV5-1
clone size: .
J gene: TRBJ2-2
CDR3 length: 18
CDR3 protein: CASKQGAGLAVNTGELFF

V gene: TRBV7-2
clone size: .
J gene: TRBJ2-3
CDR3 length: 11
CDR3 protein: CASSRRDTQYF

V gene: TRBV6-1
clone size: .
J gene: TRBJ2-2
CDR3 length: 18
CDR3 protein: CASSEAFPSGSNTGELFF

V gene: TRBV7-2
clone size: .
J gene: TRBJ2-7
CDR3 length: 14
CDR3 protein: CASSSRTGSDEQYF

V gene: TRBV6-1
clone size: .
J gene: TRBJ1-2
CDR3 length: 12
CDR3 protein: CASSIVNYGYTF

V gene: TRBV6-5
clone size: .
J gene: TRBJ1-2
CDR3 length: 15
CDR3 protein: CASSYNGAGYYGYTF

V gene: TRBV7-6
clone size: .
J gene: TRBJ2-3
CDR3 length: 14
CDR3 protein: CASSLSSSTDTQYF

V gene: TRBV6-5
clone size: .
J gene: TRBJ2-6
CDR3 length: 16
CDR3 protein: CASSYSGGRGANVLTF

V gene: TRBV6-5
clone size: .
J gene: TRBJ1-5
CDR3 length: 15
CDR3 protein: CASSYPDRDSQPQHF

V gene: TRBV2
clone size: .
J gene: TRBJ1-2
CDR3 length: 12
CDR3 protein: CASSGQGNGYTF

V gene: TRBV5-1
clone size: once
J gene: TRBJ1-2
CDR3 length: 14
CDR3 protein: CASSSRTGDYGYTF

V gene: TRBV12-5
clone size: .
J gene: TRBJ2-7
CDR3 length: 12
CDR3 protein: CASGLWAGRQYF

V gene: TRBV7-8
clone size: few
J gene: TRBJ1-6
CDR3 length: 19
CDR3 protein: CASSLTPTGTGSYNSPLHF

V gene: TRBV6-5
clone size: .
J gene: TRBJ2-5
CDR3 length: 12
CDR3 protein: CASNDPAAAQYF

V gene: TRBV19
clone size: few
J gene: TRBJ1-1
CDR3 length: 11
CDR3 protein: CASRAGPEAFF

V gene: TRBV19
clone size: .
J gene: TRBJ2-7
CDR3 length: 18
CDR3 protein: CASSSRGGRTGAAYEQYF

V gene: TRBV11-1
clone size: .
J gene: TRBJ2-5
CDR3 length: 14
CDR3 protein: CASQTTASGETQYF

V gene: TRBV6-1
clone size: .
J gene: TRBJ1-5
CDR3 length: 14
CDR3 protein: CASSERGGLWPQHF

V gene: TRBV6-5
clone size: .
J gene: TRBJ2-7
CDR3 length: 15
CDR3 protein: CASSLGRDRDDEQYF

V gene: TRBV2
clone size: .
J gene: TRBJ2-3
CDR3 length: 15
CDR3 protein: CASRWGGAGTDTQYF

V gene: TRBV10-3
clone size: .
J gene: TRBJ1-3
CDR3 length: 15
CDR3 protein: CAAAGGGSSGNTIYF

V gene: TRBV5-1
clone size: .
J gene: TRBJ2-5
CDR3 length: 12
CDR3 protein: CASSLPEETQYF

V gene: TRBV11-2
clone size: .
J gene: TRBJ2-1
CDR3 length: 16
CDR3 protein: CASTRRQGATYNEQFF

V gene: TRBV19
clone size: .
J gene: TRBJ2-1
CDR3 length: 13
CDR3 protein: CASKRLALDEQFF

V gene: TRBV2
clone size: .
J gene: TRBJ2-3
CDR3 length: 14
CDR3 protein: CASSEQGAADTQYF

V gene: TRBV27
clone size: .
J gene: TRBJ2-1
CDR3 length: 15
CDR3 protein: CASSPPGTGGREQFF

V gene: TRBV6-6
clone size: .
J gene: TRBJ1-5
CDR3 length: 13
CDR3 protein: CASSDTGNQPQHF